These 4 T cell receptor beta chains came from one sample sequenced in a study of post-analysis software for immune sequencing data. The study, taken as a whole, reports: Patients showed TRBV5-6, TRBV5-1 and TRBV20-1 among five TRBV segments more frequent than in controls.

The authors incorporated unique molecular identifiers into the TCR beta cDNA libraries. TCRdb re-called the PCR reads through MiXCR, storing one row per CDR3 protein. Among hundreds of thousands of distinct CDR3 sequences, 25% to 30% were seen once, and the ten largest hold approximately 0.55%. These receptors have no identified antigens. The specimen was blood. The receptor source for this set is a girl aged 5-17 years with multiple sclerosis.

This clonotype occurred many times. This rearrangement joins TRBV12-3 or TRBV12-4 to TRBJ2-5; tentatively, D is TRBD1 or TRBD2 (6 bases each). The ends were cut back, 6 bases at V and 1 base at J, with 18 bases in the middle. The CDR3 contains 16 residues. CDR3 in DNA: TGTGCCAGCAGCCGGGGGCCCACAGCCGCCCAAGAGACCCAGTACTTC. It translates to CASSRGPTAAQETQYF.

This clonotype was picked up a small number of times. The chain joins TRBV5-1 to TRBJ2-7; D may be TRBD1 (6 bases). The germline CDR1 and CDR2 sequences are SGHRS and YFSETQ. Trimming removed 0 bases at V and 1 base at J, with 23 bases between. The CDR3 is 19 residues long. The CDR3 spells CASSLGSGWGQGVSYEQYF. Written as DNA, the CDR3 is TGCGCCAGCAGCTTGGGTTCGGGTTGGGGACAAGGAGTTTCCTACGAGCAGTACTTC. The whole variable domain, remainder taken from reference TRBV5-1 and TRBJ2-7, is KAGVTQTPRYLIKTRGQQVTLSCSPISGHRSVSWYQQTPGQGLQFLFEYFSETQRNKGNFPGRFSGRQFSNSRSEMNVSTLELGDSALYLCASSLGSGWGQGVSYEQYFGPGTRLTVT.

CDR3 DNA: TGTGCCACCAGTGATAGCCGAGACAGGGGGGGTGGGAATGAGCAGTTCTTC. Amino acids: CATSDSRDRGGGNEQFF. This sequence joins TRBV24-1 and TRBJ2-1, with 9 bases identical to TRBD1. Germline V CDR1 and CDR2: KGHDR, SFDVKD. Trimming at V came to 3 bases and at J to 7 bases, leaving 12 bases not matched to a gene. The length of the CDR3 is 17 residues.

This clonotype showed up just a few times. The rearrangement uses TRBV20-1 and TRBJ1-4, with TRBD1 matching over 12 bases. CDR1 is DFQATT and CDR2 is SNEGSKA in the germline V gene (reference sequence). Unmatched junction bases numbered 10, after V lost 3 bases and J lost 14 bases. The CDR3 extends over 14 amino acids. The CDR3 loop is CSASDGTGGLRLFF. Here the CDR3 DNA reads TGCAGTGCTAGTGACGGGACAGGGGGCTTACGGCTGTTTTTT.